Given below is one T cell receptor (beta chain) in context. This entry belongs to a study of blood T cell repertoires in COVID-19. Study overall: COVID-19 samples, acute and convalescent, were from the United States, Italy and Spain. The analysed material was cDNA or gDNA that came from T cells, B-cell-depleted T cells, or PBMCs.

Seattle's cohort entered during active infection and was followed longitudinally. CDR1 is LNHDA, CDR2 SQIVND, per germline (reference sequence). V dropped 10 bases and J dropped 8 bases, with 20 bases sitting between them. The CDR3 is 13 amino acids. Authors' methods: Amplifying reference gene primers gave estimates of nucleated cell counts. Produced via immunoSEQ multiplex PCR; TCRdb's table is partial and in-frame only. V, J and clone size were drawn from that table, and D and trimming were deduced from the DNA. This sample carries 350,000 to 450,000 clones, 87% of them seen once, and the ten largest clones take about 2.1%.

The genes are TRBV19 and TRBJ1-2; a weak D match, TRBD1 (6 bases). The source of this sequence is a woman aged 55-75 years with COVID-19, enrolled during active disease. Sequenced material: peripheral blood. The CDR3 DNA reads TGTGCCACGTCCACCACAGGGCGTGTGGGCTACACCTTC. Protein sequence: CATSTTGRVGYTF.